Detailed here is one T cell receptor beta chain. Its specific antigen is unknown. No base qualities exist here, and no much larger clone lies one base off it. Genomic DNA was isolated from the sorted cells so that the TCRbeta CDR3 region could be sequenced. TCRbeta CDR3 regions were sequenced using the immunoSEQ Assay. The table comes from immuneACCESS by way of TCRdb, which keeps in-frame sequences with V and J called. Part of the clones is missing from these tables; in studies checked, under half for an unresolved V gene and the rest for unknown reasons. The sample table shows 30,000 to 40,000 clones, and approximately 89% are seen once. Of the sample, about 8.2% is held by the ten largest clones. These data are taken from a study of OX40 agonist ivuxolimab in advanced cancers. The study in broad terms: The costimulatory receptor OX40 (CD134) was targeted by ivuxolimab, a fully human IgG2 agonistic monoclonal antibody. Partial responses occurred in three dose-escalation patients, of whom one had hepatocellular carcinoma and two had cutaneous melanoma. Of the approximately 50 patients in dose escalation, around 20 had hepatocellular carcinoma, some 15 had melanoma, 9 had renal cell carcinoma and 9 had head and neck cancer. The paper describes the monotherapy dose-escalation part (N of about 50 patients) of the phase I trial of ivuxolimab. Prior anti-PD-1, anti-PD-L1 or anti-CTLA-4 therapy was permitted, and checkpoint inhibitors had been received by less than 45% of dose-escalation patients. Intravenous ivuxolimab was administered to patients every 2 weeks at six dose levels: 0.01, 0.1, 0.3, 1.5, 3 and 10 mg/kg. Peripheral TCRbeta sequencing aimed to test whether ivuxolimab altered TCR sequence diversity and caused clonal T-cell expansion. The dose-escalation cohort was approximately 83% male with a mean age of about 58 years, ranging from roughly 20 to 80. Study-wide conclusions, independent of this receptor: In the 0.1-3.0 mg/kg groups, partial responders had among the lowest normalized peripheral clonal expansion, particularly in CD8+ T cells. At doses from 0.1 to 3.0 mg/kg, clonal expansion was seen in both CD4+ and CD8+ blood T cells between baseline and week 6. Low levels of normalized T-cell clonal expansion were also seen in some patients who did not respond. The antigen specificity of the clonally expanded peripheral T cells was not determined. After ivuxolimab, expanded clones were on average more numerous among CD8+ T cells than among CD4+ T cells.

The trial excluded patients who had a history of autoimmune disease or were on systemic immunosuppression. In every dose cohort, peripheral blood was drawn for TCR sequencing at baseline, cycle 4 day 1, and cycle 7 day 1. The samples were drawn from a first-in-human, open-label, multicenter phase I dose-escalation trial of ivuxolimab. The trial enrolled adults with locally advanced or metastatic head and neck squamous cell, hepatocellular, melanoma or renal cell carcinoma. Before TCR sequencing, CD4+ and CD8+ T cells were separately sorted from peripheral blood. The sequence was obtained from an adult with an advanced solid tumor such as melanoma, head and neck, liver or kidney cancer. This specimen consisted of CD4+ or CD8+ T cells sorted from blood, obtained in a trial of the OX40 agonist ivuxolimab.

The DNA is TGTGCCAGCAGCAATGGGGCCGGCACTGAAGCTTTCTTT. This sequence encodes CASSNGAGTEAFF. The sequence links TRBV21-1 to TRBJ1-1; the table's D call, TRBD1, was not checked against the DNA. TRBV21-1 is assigned pseudogene status. CDR3 length: 13 amino acids, cysteine to phenylalanine. The read is trimmed to its CDR3 DNA, 39 bases read in frame from base 1.